This TCR beta chain stems from a study of post-analysis software for immune sequencing data. Overall study context: Clinical courses comprised relapsing-remitting, secondary progressive and progressive-relapsing multiple sclerosis.

Findings and limits, study-wide: People with multiple sclerosis had a significantly lower normalized Chao1 diversity than controls did. Elevated frequency relative to controls characterized several TRBV segments in patients, TRBV5-6, TRBV5-1 and TRBV20-1 among them. Same-batch samples co-clustered strongly by F measure.

This clonotype was observed a handful of times. Antigen specificity is unknown. At one of its ends the junction is not consistent with the germline gene, which may arise from a read error. Libraries were made from TCR beta cDNA, and they carried unique molecular identifiers. T cells numbering about 0.85 to 11 million yielded cDNA molecules that totaled some 500,000. TCRdb reprocessed the PCR reads via MiXCR and lists one record per CDR3 protein. The repertoire has some 690,000 distinct CDR3 sequences, 25% to 30% of them found once; the top ten carry roughly 0.57%. The CDR3 spans 15 residues. The V gene's germline CDR1 is SGHRS and CDR2 YFSETQ.

The specimen sequenced was blood. The sequence was obtained from a girl between 5 and 17 years old with multiple sclerosis. The V call is TRBV5-1, the J call TRBJ1-5; the D gene is possibly TRBD1 (5 bases). DNA of the CDR3: TGCGCCAGCAGGTTGGGGCTGGGTAGGGCTCAGCCCCAGCATTTT. Translation: CASRLGLGRAQPQHF.